These 14 T cell receptor beta chains originate from one sample sequenced in a study of cytomegalovirus exposure and HLA in healthy donors. PCR was performed using 60 Vbeta and 13 Jbeta primers. Sequenced by immunoSEQ multiplex PCR; TCRdb stores in-frame clones only, minus some. The data contain roughly 120,000 clones, 76% of them seen just once; the ten biggest clones take up 13%. Sequencing was done on a sample of PBMCs. These receptors came from a man aged 30-40 years in good health and CMV-seropositive.

CDR3 nucleotides: TGTGCCAGCAGTTACGGCGACAGGGAGGCAGATACGCAGTATTTT. This encodes CASSYGDREADTQYF. This rearrangement joins TRBV6-5 to TRBJ2-3; possibly TRBD1 for D (7 bases). The CDR3 extends over 15 amino acids. The V gene lost 2 bases and the J gene lost 4 bases, with 13 bases spanning the gap. The germline gives CDR1 MNHEY, CDR2 SVGAGI.

The chain links TRBV9 to TRBJ2-1, with a possible D match to TRBD1 (5 bases). Germline CDR1 SGDLS, CDR2 YYNGEE. This CDR3 spans 15 amino acids. Trimming took off 4 bases at V and 5 bases at J, with 16 bases between the two ends. CDR3 residues: CASSSPRGPNNEQFF. CDR3 nucleotides: TGTGCCAGCAGCAGCCCAAGGGGCCCGAACAATGAGCAGTTCTTC.

The chain joins TRBV13 to TRBJ1-3; 7 nucleotides align to TRBD1. The trim removed 4 bases at V and 4 bases at J, leaving 4 bases unmatched. The CDR3 consists of 14 residues. Germline-derived CDR1 and CDR2 are PRHDT and FYEKMQ (reference sequence). The CDR3 bases are TGTGCCAGCAGCTACAGGGGCTCCGGAAACACCATATATTTT. It specifies CASSYRGSGNTIYF.

This clone came up once. The rearrangement joins TRBV4-1 to TRBJ1-2, with D maybe TRBD1 (5 bases). Trimming pared 1 base from V and 2 bases from J, leaving 11 bases between. This CDR3 comprises 15 residues. Germline values: CDR1 MGHRA, CDR2 YSYEKL. CDR3 sequence reads: CASSQVDRQNYGYTF. As DNA, the CDR3 is TGCGCCAGCAGCCAAGTTGACAGACAGAACTATGGCTACACCTTC.

The chain couples TRBV28 to TRBJ1-2, with 9 bases fitting TRBD1. V shed 5 bases, J shed 2 bases, and the junction held 6 bases outside the gene matches. The CDR3 is 15 residues long. Germline V lookup: CDR1 MDHEN, CDR2 SYDVKM. CDR3 in amino acids: CASSPGTGHNYGYTF. In DNA form, the CDR3 reads TGTGCCAGCAGTCCCGGGACAGGGCACAACTATGGCTACACCTTC.

The chain recombines TRBV9 with TRBJ1-3; a weak D match, TRBD1 (5 bases). The CDR3 length is 16 residues. V lost 0 bases, J lost 0 bases, and 10 bases lay in between. Germline V lookup: CDR1 SGDLS, CDR2 YYNGEE. CDR3 bases: TGTGCCAGCAGCGTAGGGACACTCCACTCTGGAAACACCATATATTTT. This gives the protein CASSVGTLHSGNTIYF. Full variable domain (missing parts from reference TRBV9 and TRBJ1-3): DSGVTQTPKHLITATGQRVTLRCSPRSGDLSVYWYQQSLDQGLQFLIQYYNGEERAKGNILERFSAQQFPDLHSELNLSSLELGDSALYFCASSVGTLHSGNTIYFGEGSWLTVV.

The rearrangement uses TRBV5-5 and TRBJ2-1; 11 bases agree with TRBD1. With V trimmed by 4 bases and J by 2 bases, 2 bases remained unmatched. The CDR3 sequence is 15 residues long. CDR1 is SGHKS and CDR2 is YYEKEE in the germline V gene (reference sequence). For the CDR3, the DNA is TGTGCCAGCAGCCAGGGACAGGGGGCCTACAATGAGCAGTTCTTC. It is translated as CASSQGQGAYNEQFF.

This sequence joins TRBV28 and TRBJ1-1; D gene ambiguous. The CDR3 spans 12 residues. The germline V and J ends were trimmed by 10 bases and 1 base, with 10 bases remaining between them. Per germline, CDR1 MDHEN and CDR2 SYDVKM. The CDR3 reads CATLARNTEAFF. CDR3 nucleotide sequence: TGTGCCACCCTGGCAAGGAACACTGAAGCTTTCTTT.

The chain's CDR3 is CASKRQGATEAFF. The CDR3 DNA sequence: TGTGCCAGTAAACGACAGGGGGCCACTGAAGCTTTCTTT. The rearrangement links TRBV19 to TRBJ1-1; 10 nucleotides match TRBD1. V lost 7 bases, J lost 4 bases, and 3 bases stayed unmatched. The germline gives CDR1 LNHDA, CDR2 SQIVND (reference sequence). CDR3 length: 13 residues.

The chain couples TRBV28 to TRBJ1-6, with D possibly TRBD1 on 6 matching bases. V lost 1 base to trimming and J lost 0 bases, with 16 bases between them. The germline V gene encodes CDR1 MDHEN and CDR2 SYDVKM. This CDR3 is built from 19 residues. The CDR3 coding sequence is TGTGCCAGCAGTTTATTCGGACTGGGGGACAACTCCTATAATTCACCCCTCCACTTT. Its protein product is CASSLFGLGDNSYNSPLHF. Full variable domain (remainder filled in from reference TRBV28 and TRBJ1-6): DVKVTQSSRYLVKRTGEKVFLECVQDMDHENMFWYRQDPGLGLRLIYFSYDVKMKEKGDIPEGYSVSREKKERFSLILESASTNQTSMYLCASSLFGLGDNSYNSPLHFGNGTRLTVT.

The chain combines TRBV27 with TRBJ1-2; D might be TRBD1 (5 bases). This CDR3 comprises 15 residues. The ends were cut back, 5 bases at V and 4 bases at J, with 17 bases in the middle. The germline V gene encodes CDR1 MNHEY and CDR2 SMNVEV (reference sequence). The CDR3 reads CASSPDWGQGYGYTF. In nucleotides, the CDR3 is TGTGCCAGCAGTCCTGACTGGGGTCAGGGCTATGGCTACACCTTC.

The CDR3 bases are TGTGCCAGTCGGGATGACATGGCGAAAAACATTCAGTACTTC. Amino acid sequence: CASRDDMAKNIQYF. The rearrangement links TRBV19 to TRBJ2-4; D is perhaps TRBD2 (5 bases). The CDR3 length is 14 residues. V was shortened by 8 bases and J by 4 bases, with 15 bases between the two germline ends. Germline CDR1 is LNHDA and CDR2 is SQIVND (reference sequence).

This rearrangement joins TRBV30 to TRBJ1-6, with D tentatively TRBD1 (5 bases). The CDR3 extends over 16 amino acids. Germline V gene sequence: CDR1 GTSNPN, CDR2 SVGIG (reference sequence). Trimming removed 0 bases at V and 2 bases at J, with 11 bases between. DNA of the CDR3: TGTGCCTGGAGTGTAGGGGCGGATCCCTATAATTCACCCCTCCACTTT. Translating it yields CAWSVGADPYNSPLHF.

This chain joins TRBV7-4 and TRBJ1-5, with TRBD1 matching over 7 bases. In germline, CDR1 is SGHVT, CDR2 SQSDAQ. The CDR3 totals 16 residues. After removal of 5 bases from V and 3 bases from J, the junction contained 10 bases not matched to a gene. This CDR3 reads CASSPRDRENNQPQHF. CDR3 DNA sequence: TGTGCCAGCAGCCCGAGGGACAGAGAAAACAATCAGCCCCAGCATTTT.